This entry lists 3 T cell receptor beta chains sequenced from one sample in a study of cytomegalovirus exposure and HLA in healthy donors. 13 Jbeta primers and 60 Vbeta primers were used for the PCR. Some clones are missing from TCRdb's copy, which holds only in-frame ones; the method was immunoSEQ multiplex PCR. The profile shows about 120,000 clones, over 60% of them singletons. The material sequenced was PBMCs. These receptors all come from a man between 18 and 35 years old in good health and CMV-seronegative.

This clone was observed a few times. The rearrangement links TRBV28 to TRBJ1-2; D is possibly TRBD1 (5 bases). Trimming shortened V by 3 bases and J by 6 bases, and 14 bases separated the two germline ends. The CDR3 is 14 residues long. Germline V gene data show CDR1 as MDHEN and CDR2 as SYDVKM. CDR3 sequence reads: CASSFGRAPNGYTF. CDR3 DNA sequence: TGTGCCAGCAGTTTTGGCAGGGCTCCTAATGGCTACACCTTC.

This sequence joins TRBV6-1 and TRBJ1-3; D ambiguous. The CDR3 runs to 17 residues. In germline, CDR1 is MNHNS, CDR2 SASEGT. Trimming pared 3 bases from V and 0 bases from J, leaving 15 bases between. The CDR3 spells CASSDLRQPVSGNTIYF. The CDR3, as DNA: TGTGCCAGCAGTGACTTGAGACAACCAGTCTCTGGAAACACCATATATTTT.

This chain joins TRBV18 and TRBJ1-5; 7 bases agree with TRBD1. V was pared by 0 bases and J by 1 base, with 3 bases of the junction left unmatched. CDR3 length: 16 amino acids. The germline V gene has CDR1 KGHSH and CDR2 LQKENI. This CDR3 reads CASSPPGQQSNQPQHF. The CDR3 bases are TGTGCCAGCTCACCACCGGGACAGCAAAGCAATCAGCCCCAGCATTTT.